This T cell receptor (beta chain) was captured by sequencing in a study of blood T cell repertoires in COVID-19. Study as a whole: Acute-phase and convalescent COVID-19 samples originated in the United States, Italy and Spain. PBMCs, B-cell-depleted T cells, or T cells provided the cDNA or gDNA that made up the material.

Original handling: Amplification with reference gene primers provided the estimates of nucleated cell counts. Using immunoSEQ multiplex PCR, the repertoire was profiled, and TCRdb retains in-frame clones only, with some absent. V and J calls and clone size are given by that table; D and trimming were obtained from the DNA. This table holds around 42,000 clones, approximately 80% found once. The clonotype originates from an older woman with acute or convalescent COVID-19. What was sequenced was peripheral blood.

CDR3 nucleotide sequence: TGTGCCTGGGTCTCCAGCTCCTATAATTCACCCCTCCACTTT. This codes for CAWVSSSYNSPLHF. The V call is TRBV30, the J call TRBJ1-6, with unresolved D. Looked up from germline, CDR1 is GTSNPN and CDR2 is SVGIG (reference sequence). Trimming pared 5 bases from V and 0 bases from J, leaving 8 bases between. The CDR3 runs to 14 residues.